This TCR beta chain is drawn from a study of T cell repertoires in cytomegalovirus infection. Overall study context: An indication of both CMV infection and matching HLA type came from public TCR beta signatures.

On this clonotype: Its antigen is not identified.

TCRdb reprocessed the reads with MiXCR, giving one entry per CDR3 protein. Of more than 95,000 distinct CDR3 sequences in the sample, roughly a third were seen once. General observations from the study: Summed frequency of public TCR beta families distinguished CMV carriers with the relevant HLA. Dominating the ex vivo response were TCR beta clonotypes that were CMV-specific and HLA-C-restricted.

Material: CD8+ T cells from cultured PBMCs, obtained from culture after CMV antigen stimulation. The clonotype was recovered from a human donor in good health (CMV status not recorded). Some clones in this sample may be carry-over from other donors' samples.

The CDR3: CASTDRPPYEQYF. The CDR3 DNA is TGTGCCAGCACGGACAGGCCACCCTACGAGCAGTACTTC. J is TRBJ2-7 and V is TRBV12-3 or TRBV12-4, with 7 bases that match TRBD1. The CDR3 contains 13 residues. Losses at the gene ends were 7 bases for V and 2 bases for J; bases not matched to a gene: 5.